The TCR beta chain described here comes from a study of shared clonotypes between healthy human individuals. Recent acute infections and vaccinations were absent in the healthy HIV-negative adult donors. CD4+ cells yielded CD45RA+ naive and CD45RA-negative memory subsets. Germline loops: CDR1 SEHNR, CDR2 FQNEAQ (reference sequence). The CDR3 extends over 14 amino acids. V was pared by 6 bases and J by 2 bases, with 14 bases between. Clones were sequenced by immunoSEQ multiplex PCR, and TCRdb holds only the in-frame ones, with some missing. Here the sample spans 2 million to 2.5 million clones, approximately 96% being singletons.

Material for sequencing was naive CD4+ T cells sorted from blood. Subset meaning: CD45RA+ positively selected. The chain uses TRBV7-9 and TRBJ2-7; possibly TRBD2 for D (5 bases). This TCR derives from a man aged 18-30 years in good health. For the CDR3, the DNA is TGTGCCAGCAGTCTAATCGAACTAGCCTACGAGCAGTACTTC. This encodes CASSLIELAYEQYF.